These 32 T cell receptor beta chains originate from one sample sequenced in a study of shared clonotypes between healthy human individuals. Produced via immunoSEQ multiplex PCR; TCRdb's table is partial and in-frame only. This repertoire shows 2,500,000 or so clones, around nine tenths found once; its top ten account for around 0.14%. Sequences were obtained from naive CD4+ T cells sorted from blood. Sample subset: CD45RA+ positively selected. The receptors stem from a man between 18 and 29 years old in good health.

The chain couples TRBV25-1 to TRBJ1-2, with D unresolved. Germline lookup yields CDR1 MGHDK and CDR2 SYGVNS. The ends were cut back, 4 bases at V and 0 bases at J, with 18 bases in the middle. This CDR3 region has 17 residues. CDR3 loop: CASSGFPGSSANYGYTF. The DNA of the CDR3 is TGTGCCAGCAGTGGATTCCCGGGATCATCTGCTAACTATGGCTACACCTTC.

The chain uses TRBV11-2 and TRBJ2-1, with D perhaps TRBD1 (6 bases). CDR1 is SGHAT and CDR2 is FQNNGV in the germline V gene. There are 16 residues in the CDR3. V was trimmed by 0 bases and J by 12 bases, leaving 21 bases between them. In DNA, the CDR3 is TGTGCCAGCAGCTTAGACCCCCAGGGGACGGCGTGGGGGCAGTTCTTC. It encodes CASSLDPQGTAWGQFF.

Remarks on this clone: The sample has other DNA sequences that encode this CDR3 too. The J gene is TRBJ1-1, the V gene TRBV28; D gene uncertain. The CDR3 is made up of 13 amino acids. V lost 5 bases, J lost 1 base, and 8 bases lay in between. CDR1 is MDHEN, CDR2 SYDVKM, per germline. The CDR3 coding sequence is TGTGCCAGCAGTCCGCCCAAGAACACTGAAGCTTTCTTT. It encodes CASSPPKNTEAFF. Together with reference TRBV28 and TRBJ1-1, the CDR3 gives the full variable domain: DVKVTQSSRYLVKRTGEKVFLECVQDMDHENMFWYRQDPGLGLRLIYFSYDVKMKEKGDIPEGYSVSREKKERFSLILESASTNQTSMYLCASSPPKNTEAFFGQGTRLTVV.

CDR3 amino acids: CASSQTLAAPTYNEQFF. The CDR3 coding sequence is TGTGCCAGCAGCCAAACTTTAGCGGCCCCGACCTACAATGAGCAGTTCTTC. The chain joins TRBV4-2 to TRBJ2-1; a weak D match, TRBD2 (6 bases). CDR1 and CDR2 (germline): LGHNA, YNFKEQ. V shed 2 bases and J shed 2 bases, with 16 bases lying between them. The CDR3 totals 17 residues.

The chain combines TRBV5-6 with TRBJ2-4; a weak D match, TRBD1 (7 bases). The V gene's germline CDR1 is SGHDT and CDR2 YYEEEE. The CDR3 totals 12 residues. Between the trimmed V and J ends, which lost 4 bases and 11 bases, there was a span of 13 bases. DNA of the CDR3: TGTGCCAGCAGCGGCGGAGGGGGCCTTCAGTACTTC. This translates into CASSGGGGLQYF.

This chain joins TRBV5-1 and TRBJ2-2; D gene ambiguous. This CDR3 is built from 18 residues. In germline, CDR1 is SGHRS, CDR2 YFSETQ. Trimming removed 4 bases from V and 4 bases from J, with 23 bases in between. The CDR3 DNA is TGCGCCAGCAGCCGACGGCCGGGCGTTTTGGTGGGCACCGGGGAGCTGTTTTTT. It codes for CASSRRPGVLVGTGELFF.

V is TRBV6-5 and J is TRBJ2-5, with D uncertain. Trimming shortened V by 2 bases and J by 5 bases, and 18 bases separated the two germline ends. The CDR3 has 16 amino acids. Germline CDR1 MNHEY, CDR2 SVGAGI. The CDR3 protein is CASSYEHKGIGETQYF. The CDR3 coding sequence is TGTGCCAGCAGTTACGAGCACAAGGGAATTGGGGAGACCCAGTACTTC.

Concerning this clone itself: One end of the junction varies from germline; a read error may be responsible. V and J are TRBV4-1 and TRBJ2-7; 7 nucleotides agree with TRBD1. Per the germline V gene, CDR1 is MGHRA and CDR2 is YSYEKL. CDR3 length equals 16 residues. The CDR3 sequence: CVSSQVARGSSYEQYF. Written as DNA, the CDR3 is TGCGTCAGCAGCCAAGTAGCCAGGGGGAGCTCCTACGAGCAGTACTTC.

The chain carries TRBV10-3 and TRBJ1-5, with TRBD1 matching 7 bases. The CDR3 covers 16 residues. Germline CDR1 and CDR2: ENHRY and SYGVKD. Unmatched junction bases numbered 7, after V lost 3 bases and J lost 2 bases. Written as DNA, the CDR3 is TGTGCCATCAGTGAAAAGGGGGCTCCAGGCAATCAGCCCCAGCATTTT. Translating gives CAISEKGAPGNQPQHF.

This clone was seen a single time. The V call is TRBV30, the J call TRBJ2-7, with D maybe TRBD1 (8 bases). The CDR3 extends over 17 amino acids. V gave up 0 bases and J gave up 2 bases, with 20 bases separating them. Per germline, CDR1 GTSNPN and CDR2 SVGIG (reference sequence). DNA of the CDR3: TGTGCCTGGAGTGTAAACAGGGGGGGAAAGGCGACCTACGAGCAGTACTTC. Its protein is CAWSVNRGGKATYEQYF. Full variable domain (outside the CDR3, taken from reference TRBV30 and TRBJ2-7): SQTIHQWPATLVQPVGSPLSLECTVEGTSNPNLYWYRQAAGRGLQLLFYSVGIGQISSEVPQNLSASRPQDRQFILSSKKLLLSDSGFYLCAWSVNRGGKATYEQYFGPGTRLTVT.

Comment on this clone: The same CDR3 can be traced to other DNA sequences in this sample. The gene calls are TRBV5-1 and TRBJ2-5, with D tentatively TRBD2 (5 bases). Germline CDR1 and CDR2: SGHRS and YFSETQ. This CDR3 comprises 14 residues. Trimming took 1 base from V and 2 from J, leaving 9 bases between them. The CDR3: CASSLTSSQETQYF. The CDR3 DNA follows: TGCGCCAGCAGCTTGACTAGTTCTCAAGAGACCCAGTACTTC.

The rearrangement uses TRBV5-4 and TRBJ2-5, with D tentatively TRBD1 or TRBD2 (5 bases each). The V end lost 5 bases, the J end lost 3 bases, and 14 bases lay between the germline ends. CDR1 SGHNT and CDR2 YYREEE come from the germline V gene (reference sequence). The CDR3 is 14 residues long. CDR3 bases: TGTGCCAGCAGTCGGGGACGGGGAGAAGAGACCCAGTACTTC. It is translated as CASSRGRGEETQYF.

The chain combines TRBV18 with TRBJ2-7; D perhaps matches TRBD1 (6 bases). CDR1 is KGHSH and CDR2 is LQKENI in the germline V gene. Trimming stripped 8 bases from V and 1 base from J, with 12 bases between. The CDR3 has 13 amino acids. CDR3 residues: CASAGQLSYEQYF. Here the CDR3 DNA reads TGTGCCAGCGCCGGACAGCTATCCTACGAGCAGTACTTC.

Points on this clone: An end of the junction differs from the germline gene, which may be a read error. The CDR3 region has the DNA TGTGCCAGCAGTGAAGGGGGACAGAGTTGG. Amino acids: CASSEGGQSW. The chain has TRBV2 and TRBJ1-2; 7 bases fit TRBD1. The CDR3 is 10 amino acids. Germline V gives CDR1 SNHLY, CDR2 FYNNEI.

The chain is built from TRBV5-1 and TRBJ2-1, with 8 positions matching TRBD2. Germline-derived CDR1 and CDR2 are SGHRS and YFSETQ. The junction had 10 bases not matched to a gene; V was cut back by 0 bases and J by 8 bases. CDR3 length equals 16 residues. Written as DNA, the CDR3 is TGCGCCAGCAGCTTGGCGGGGGCTAGCGGGTCCTATGAGCAGTTCTTC. Translated, it gives CASSLAGASGSYEQFF.

The chain has TRBV18 and TRBJ1-5; maybe TRBD1 (5 bases). Trimming removed 2 bases from V and 6 bases from J, with 17 bases in between. The CDR3 loop spans 16 amino acids. The germline V gene has CDR1 KGHSH and CDR2 LQKENI. In DNA, the CDR3 is TGTGCCAGCTCACCAAGCAAAGACCCAGGGATTCAGCCCCAGCATTTT. Translation: CASSPSKDPGIQPQHF. The entire variable domain, with the rest obtained from reference TRBV18 and TRBJ1-5, is as follows: NAGVMQNPRHLVRRRGQEARLRCSPMKGHSHVYWYRQLPEEGLKFMVYLQKENIIDESGMPKERFSAEFPKEGPSILRIQQVVRGDSAAYFCASSPSKDPGIQPQHFGDGTRLSIL.

The chain has TRBV6-1 and TRBJ2-7; D ambiguous. The germline V and J ends were trimmed by 2 bases and 3 bases, with 20 bases remaining between them. The CDR3 loop spans 17 amino acids. Looked up from germline, CDR1 is MNHNS and CDR2 is SASEGT. The CDR3 spells CASSELTSRTNLYEQYF. The CDR3 DNA is TGTGCCAGCAGTGAATTAACGTCCAGGACGAACCTCTACGAGCAGTACTTC.

This chain connects TRBV5-1 to TRBJ2-1; 7 bases are shared with TRBD1. The V and J ends lost 4 bases and 10 bases, in that order; junction bases with no gene match: 5. The CDR3 is 12 residues long. Germline assignment: CDR1 SGHRS and CDR2 YFSETQ. The CDR3 spells CASSLDRDEQFF. DNA of the CDR3: TGCGCCAGCAGCCTCGACAGGGACGAGCAGTTCTTC.

The chain is built from TRBV9 and TRBJ2-5; 11 bases map to TRBD2. The CDR3 has 16 amino acids. After removal of 4 bases from V and 7 bases from J, the junction contained 12 bases not matched to a gene. Germline lookup yields CDR1 SGDLS and CDR2 YYNGEE. This chain's CDR3 is CASSPGIAGGQGTQYF. The CDR3 region has the DNA TGTGCCAGCAGCCCCGGAATAGCGGGGGGGCAGGGGACCCAGTACTTC.

This sequence joins TRBV25-1 and TRBJ2-1; TRBD1 aligns across 7 bases. Germline V CDR1 and CDR2: MGHDK, SYGVNS. The CDR3 spans 15 residues. V lost 6 bases to trimming and J lost 9 bases; unmatched junction nucleotides: 14. CDR3 in DNA: TGTGCCAGCAGCGGCAACAGGGGAAACGGCGGTGAGCAGTTCTTC. Translation gives CASSGNRGNGGEQFF.

The chain uses TRBV5-1 and TRBJ1-6, with a weak D call TRBD1 (5 bases). Per germline, CDR1 SGHRS and CDR2 YFSETQ. The V end was cut by 4 bases, the J end by 10 bases, with 15 bases between. The CDR3 is 14 amino acids. CDR3 in DNA: TGCGCCAGCAGCGGGGGGGATAGGCGATCACCCCTCCACTTT. Amino acid sequence: CASSGGDRRSPLHF. Using reference TRBV5-1 and TRBJ1-6 for the parts outside the CDR3, the full variable domain is KAGVTQTPRYLIKTRGQQVTLSCSPISGHRSVSWYQQTPGQGLQFLFEYFSETQRNKGNFPGRFSGRQFSNSRSEMNVSTLELGDSALYLCASSGGDRRSPLHFGNGTRLTVT.

This clone was seen just once. The chain recombines TRBV19 with TRBJ2-2; D may be TRBD1 (6 bases). The CDR3 runs to 15 residues. Per germline, CDR1 LNHDA and CDR2 SQIVND (reference sequence). The V end was cut by 3 bases, the J end by 2 bases, with 10 bases between. Here the CDR3 reads CASSIPGTNTGELFF. CDR3 sequence (DNA): TGTGCCAGTAGTATTCCGGGGACAAACACCGGGGAGCTGTTTTTT.

The V gene is TRBV5-1, the J gene TRBJ1-4, with D uncertain. The V gene lost 0 bases and the J gene lost 5 bases, with 11 bases spanning the gap. CDR1 and CDR2 from the germline V gene are SGHRS and YFSETQ. The CDR3 runs 15 residues. The CDR3 DNA sequence: TGCGCCAGCAGCTTGGCCTCGGGGTTGAATGAAAAACTGTTTTTT. It encodes CASSLASGLNEKLFF.

There are a few counts of this clone. The chain couples TRBV19 to TRBJ1-1; no clear D. V was pared by 4 bases and J by 3 bases, with 15 bases between. The CDR3 sequence is 15 residues long. Per germline, CDR1 LNHDA and CDR2 SQIVND (reference sequence). CDR3 amino acids: CASSTATLRHTEAFF. In DNA, the CDR3 is TGTGCCAGTAGTACAGCCACCCTTCGACACACTGAAGCTTTCTTT.

This clone has a single count. The genes are TRBV4-2 and TRBJ2-5; D gene unclear. In germline, CDR1 is LGHNA, CDR2 YNFKEQ. This CDR3 is built from 15 residues. The V end was cut by 1 base, the J end by 1 base, with 10 bases between. Here the CDR3 DNA reads TGTGCCAGCAGCCAAGTTGGGGTTTTCCAAGAGACCCAGTACTTC. This translates into CASSQVGVFQETQYF.

The chain is built from TRBV14 and TRBJ2-7; no firm D call. Per the germline V gene, CDR1 is SGHDN and CDR2 is FVKESK. The CDR3 totals 13 residues. V was pared by 1 base and J by 3 bases, with 7 bases between. The CDR3 sequence is CASSQGNGYEQYF. CDR3 bases: TGTGCCAGCAGCCAAGGGAACGGCTACGAGCAGTACTTC.

V and J are TRBV21-1 and TRBJ2-7; the table assigns TRBD1, which was not confirmed against the DNA. TRBV21-1 corresponds to a pseudogene. The CDR3 is 16 residues long. The CDR3 sequence is CASSTGRDRGSYEQYF. DNA for the CDR3: TGTGCCAGCAGTACGGGCCGGGACAGGGGATCCTACGAGCAGTACTTC.

This rearrangement joins TRBV5-1 to TRBJ2-2, with TRBD2 as a possible D gene (5 bases). CDR1 SGHRS and CDR2 YFSETQ come from the germline V gene. This CDR3 has 15 amino acids. Trimming took off 0 bases at V and 10 bases at J, with 16 bases between the two ends. CDR3: CASSLGIQRGSELFF. In DNA form, the CDR3 reads TGCGCCAGCAGCTTGGGTATACAGAGAGGGTCGGAGCTGTTTTTT.

The gene calls are TRBV7-2 and TRBJ2-3; no definite D call. Trimming shortened V by 4 bases and J by 3 bases, and 17 bases separated the two germline ends. Germline lookup yields CDR1 SGHTA and CDR2 FQGNSA. CDR3 length: 16 residues. CDR3 nucleotide sequence: TGTGCCAGCAGCTCCAGTACCGGTCTGGGGACAGATACGCAGTATTTT. It codes for CASSSSTGLGTDTQYF.

The chain couples TRBV15 to TRBJ2-7; no firm D call. CDR1 is LNHNV and CDR2 is YYDKDF in the germline V gene (reference sequence). Trimming removed 5 bases from V and 2 bases from J, with 16 bases in between. The CDR3 runs 15 residues. CDR3 in amino acids: CATSQRSAAAYEQYF. CDR3 in DNA: TGTGCCACCAGCCAACGATCCGCGGCTGCCTACGAGCAGTACTTC.

This chain uses TRBV18 with TRBJ1-3; D remains ambiguous. The CDR3 covers 16 residues. Germline V CDR1 and CDR2: KGHSH, LQKENI. V was clipped by 0 bases and J by 0 bases, with 9 bases between them. CDR3 residues: CASSPPVPGSGNTIYF. The CDR3 DNA sequence: TGTGCCAGCTCACCACCCGTACCCGGCTCTGGAAACACCATATATTTT.

This clone was observed once. The V gene is TRBV4-3, the J gene TRBJ2-1; 8 nucleotides agree with TRBD2. From germline, CDR1 is LGHNA and CDR2 YSLEER. This CDR3 spans 17 amino acids. Germline trimming cut 1 base from V and 4 bases from J; bases unmatched to any gene: 9. CDR3 in DNA: TGCGCCAGCAGCCAAGTTGCCGGACTAGCTAGTTACAATGAGCAGTTCTTC. Its protein is CASSQVAGLASYNEQFF.